This T cell receptor (beta chain) stems from a study of PD-L1 blockade in urothelial cancer. In the study overall: Dosed intravenously at 1,200 mg every 3 weeks, atezolizumab was initiated by patients at some point between 2014 and 2016. Twenty-five out of 29 patients were men whose urothelial cancer was bladder-origin.

Indicated time point: peripheral blood 6 weeks after treatment start. Urothelial carcinoma affected the patients, and it was locally advanced or metastatic. Individual patients had between 1 and 8 samples, taken pretreatment and on-treatment. CDR3 size: 14 residues. The V gene end was trimmed by 6 bases and the J gene end by 5 bases; junction bases not matched to a gene: 8. Per the germline V gene, CDR1 is LNHDA and CDR2 is SQIVND (reference sequence). Only in-frame clones appear in the TCRdb table, and some are missing; sequencing was by immunoSEQ multiplex PCR. The data hold about 44,000 clones, with 91% observed a single time.

V is TRBV19 and J is TRBJ2-7; TRBD2 aligns across 9 bases. The sample here was PBMCs, taken around atezolizumab (anti-PD-L1) treatment. This clonotype originated in a man aged 65 to 85 with urothelial cancer. This CDR3 reads CASRASGIGNEQYF. CDR3 nucleotide sequence: TGTGCCAGTAGGGCTAGCGGGATAGGTAACGAGCAGTACTTC.